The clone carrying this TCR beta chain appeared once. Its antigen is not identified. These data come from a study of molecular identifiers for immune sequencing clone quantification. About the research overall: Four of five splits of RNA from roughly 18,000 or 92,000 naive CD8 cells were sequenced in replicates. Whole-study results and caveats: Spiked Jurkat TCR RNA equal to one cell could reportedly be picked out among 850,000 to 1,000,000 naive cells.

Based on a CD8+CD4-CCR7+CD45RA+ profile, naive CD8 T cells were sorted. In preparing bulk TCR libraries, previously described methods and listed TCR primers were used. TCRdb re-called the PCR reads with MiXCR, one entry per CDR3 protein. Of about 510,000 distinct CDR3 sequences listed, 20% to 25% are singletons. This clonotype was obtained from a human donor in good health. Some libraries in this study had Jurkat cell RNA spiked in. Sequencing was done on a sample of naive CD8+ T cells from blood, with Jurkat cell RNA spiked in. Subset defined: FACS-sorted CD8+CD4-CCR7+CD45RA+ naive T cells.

The CDR3 protein is CAWSRTVGSNQPQHF. As DNA, the CDR3 is TGTGCCTGGAGCCGAACAGTGGGAAGCAATCAGCCCCAGCATTTT. The chain is built from TRBV30 and TRBJ1-5, with D unclear. The CDR3 loop spans 15 amino acids. V was shortened by 3 bases and J by 1 base, with 13 bases between the two germline ends. Germline CDR1 is GTSNPN and CDR2 is SVGIG (reference sequence).